This T cell receptor beta chain is drawn from a study of T cell changes during pregnancy in multiple sclerosis. Profiling relied on immunoSEQ multiplex PCR, and the TCRdb table lists in-frame clones only, not all of them. Here the sample spans some 89,000 clones, about 95% being singletons. Germline lookup yields CDR1 SGHNT and CDR2 YYREEE (reference sequence). V dropped 1 base and J dropped 7; count of bases not matched to a gene: 4. CDR3 size: 13 residues. This clonotype originated in a female donor with multiple sclerosis, enrolled in a pregnancy study. The V and J genes are TRBV5-4 and TRBJ1-2; 7 nucleotides match TRBD1. Specimen: peripheral blood, collected in the third trimester of pregnancy. For the CDR3, the DNA is TGTGCCAGCAGCTTGAAGGGGGCGCTTGGCTACACCTTC. Translated: CASSLKGALGYTF.